The sequence of this TCR beta chain was determined in a study of T-cell reconstitution after alpha-beta-depleted transplantation in children. This clonotype was found many times. Preparation of the TCRbeta library used unique molecular identifiers. MiXCR was run by TCRdb on the PCR reads, yielding one entry per CDR3 protein. The table records approximately 210,000 distinct CDR3 sequences, about 14% of them present only once. The CDR3 is made up of 17 amino acids. V shed 3 bases and J shed 2 bases, with 16 bases lying between them. CDR1 SGHAT and CDR2 FQNNGV come from the germline V gene. This clonotype originated in a human donor who donated a stem cell graft to a child with acute lymphoblastic leukemia. The sequences come from PBMCs from the stem cell graft donor, collected from the stem cell graft. V usage is TRBV11-2 and J usage is TRBJ2-2, with unresolved D. The CDR3 reads CASSFPLTGANTGELFF. In nucleotides, the CDR3 is TGTGCCAGCAGCTTTCCCCTTACGGGCGCCAACACCGGGGAGCTGTTTTTT.